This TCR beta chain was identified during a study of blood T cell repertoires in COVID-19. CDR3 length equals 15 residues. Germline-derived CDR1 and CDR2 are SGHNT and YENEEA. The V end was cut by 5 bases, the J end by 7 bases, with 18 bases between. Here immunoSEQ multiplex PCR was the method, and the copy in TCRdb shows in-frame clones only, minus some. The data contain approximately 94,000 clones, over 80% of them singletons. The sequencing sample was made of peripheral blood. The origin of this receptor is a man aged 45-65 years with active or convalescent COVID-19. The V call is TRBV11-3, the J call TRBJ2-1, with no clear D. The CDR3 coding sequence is TGTGCCAGCAGCCCCCGACAAAACTCTGGGAATGAGCAGTTCTTC. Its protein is CASSPRQNSGNEQFF.